The T cell receptor (beta chain) described here comes from a study of blood T cell repertoires in COVID-19. Original handling: Counts of nucleated cells, estimated from reference gene primer amplification, were obtained. Here immunoSEQ multiplex PCR was the method, and the copy in TCRdb shows in-frame clones only, minus some. V and J calls and clone size are those listed in that table; D and trimming were worked out from the DNA. The data hold 110,000 or so clones, with about 74% observed a single time. This CDR3 is built from 13 residues. Trimming took 3 bases from V and 3 from J, leaving 8 bases between them. CDR1 is SNHLY, CDR2 FYNNEI, per germline.

The receptor was isolated from a man between 65 and 85 years old with acute or convalescent COVID-19. Input material: peripheral blood. This sequence joins TRBV2 and TRBJ1-1, with D possibly matching TRBD1 (6 bases). The CDR3 DNA reads as TGTGCCAGCAGTGATAACAGGGACACTGAAGCTTTCTTT. Its translation: CASSDNRDTEAFF.